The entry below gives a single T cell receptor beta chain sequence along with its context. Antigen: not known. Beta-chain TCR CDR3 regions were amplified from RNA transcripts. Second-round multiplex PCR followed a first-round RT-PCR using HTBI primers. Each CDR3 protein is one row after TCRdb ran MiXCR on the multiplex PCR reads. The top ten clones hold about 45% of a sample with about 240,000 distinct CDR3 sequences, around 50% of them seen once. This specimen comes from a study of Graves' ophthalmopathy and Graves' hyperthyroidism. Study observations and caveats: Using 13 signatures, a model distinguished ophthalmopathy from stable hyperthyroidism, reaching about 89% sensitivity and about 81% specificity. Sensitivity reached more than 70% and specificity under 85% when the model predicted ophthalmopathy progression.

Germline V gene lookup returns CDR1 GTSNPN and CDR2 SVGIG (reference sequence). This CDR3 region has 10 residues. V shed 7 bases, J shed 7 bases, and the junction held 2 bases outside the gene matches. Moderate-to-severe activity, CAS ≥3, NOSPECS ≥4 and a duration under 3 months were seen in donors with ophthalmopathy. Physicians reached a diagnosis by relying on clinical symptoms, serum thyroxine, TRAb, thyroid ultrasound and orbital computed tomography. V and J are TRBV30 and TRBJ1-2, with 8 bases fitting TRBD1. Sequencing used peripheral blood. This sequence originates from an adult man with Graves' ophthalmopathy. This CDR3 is CALTGAGYTF. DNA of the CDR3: TGTGCCTTGACAGGGGCTGGCTACACCTTC.